Shown below are 3 T cell receptor beta chains from a single sample sequenced in a study of siplizumab effects on memory and regulatory T cells. Some clones are missing from TCRdb's copy, which holds only in-frame ones; the method was immunoSEQ multiplex PCR. The sample lists around 95,000 clones, approximately 94% occurring once. Material: non-Treg CD4+ T cells sorted from blood. The receptors come from a human donor in good health.

This chain links TRBV6-1 with TRBJ1-5, with D possibly TRBD1 on 5 matching bases. The CDR3 extends over 14 amino acids. Germline loops: CDR1 MNHNS, CDR2 SASEGT. V lost 7 bases to trimming and J lost 5 bases, with 15 bases between them. CDR3 in amino acids: CASKSEWGYQPQHF. CDR3 coding DNA: TGTGCCAGCAAGAGTGAGTGGGGCTATCAGCCCCAGCATTTT.

This clone appeared a single time. The V gene is TRBV6-1, the J gene TRBJ2-7, with TRBD2 matching 9 bases. V trimming: 8 bases; J trimming: 4 bases; junction bases outside the gene matches: 9. The CDR3 length is 14 residues. Germline CDR1 and CDR2: MNHNS and SASEGT. The CDR3 loop reads CASAARREGYEQYF. As DNA, the CDR3 is TGTGCCAGCGCCGCCCGGCGGGAGGGGTACGAGCAGTACTTC.

The chain uses TRBV28 and TRBJ2-1; the D gene is possibly TRBD1 (5 bases). V lost 5 bases to trimming and J lost 1 base, with 15 bases between them. Germline assignment: CDR1 MDHEN and CDR2 SYDVKM. The CDR3 runs 16 residues. The CDR3 DNA is TGTGCCAGCAGTACCCAGTCTAAGGGGTCCTACAATGAGCAGTTCTTC. This sequence encodes CASSTQSKGSYNEQFF.